A selection of T cell receptor beta chains follows, all from one sample in a study of T-cell memory formation after mild COVID-19. In TCRdb, the 5' RACE reads were re-called with MiXCR into one record per CDR3 protein. The table lists about 440,000 distinct CDR3 sequences, 15% to 20% of them singletons, with 7.5% to 10% in the top ten. Sequencing was carried out using PBMCs or a T cell subset sorted from them (not recorded which). The receptors come from an adult woman who had mild COVID-19 (a few samples of this study predate the infection). Cell type and time point are not known. Both conserved end residues are part of each CDR3. D genes are given only for firm matches. Not all rows give a size; the values are once, few, many and, for expanded clones, a class.

D,length,V,J,size,DNA,CDR3
NA,20,TRBV7-2,TRBJ2-6,few,TGTGCCAGCAGCCCGCACCCGGCAGACCTTATATCCTCTGGGGCCAACGTCCTGACTTTC,CASSPHPADLISSGANVLTF
NA,14,TRBV12-3/TRBV12-4,TRBJ1-1,NA,TGTGCCAGCAGTGGACAGAGCCTGGGGACTGAAGCTTTCTTT,CASSGQSLGTEAFF
NA,14,TRBV4-3,TRBJ2-3,NA,TGCGCCAGCAGCCAGGGCAGGGTGGCGGATACGCAGTATTTT,CASSQGRVADTQYF
TRBD2,17,TRBV6-5,TRBJ2-3,NA,TGTGCCAGCACTACCCGTCCCAGCGGGGGCCGAGGAGATACGCAGTATTTT,CASTTRPSGGRGDTQYF
NA,15,TRBV19,TRBJ1-4,few,TGTGCCAGTAGCCCGGAAAGTTCAACTAATGAAAAACTGTTTTTT,CASSPESSTNEKLFF
NA,15,TRBV14,TRBJ2-7,few,TGTGCCAGCAGCCTACGCCGGGACCGCTCCTACGAGCAGTACTTC,CASSLRRDRSYEQYF
TRBD1,15,TRBV5-1,TRBJ1-1,few,TGCGCCAGCAGCTTGGCGGGCAGGGGGGACACTGAAGCTTTCTTT,CASSLAGRGDTEAFF
TRBD1,15,TRBV13,TRBJ1-2,NA,TGTGCCAGCAGCGTCGGGACAGGGACCGTTTGGGGCTACACCTTC,CASSVGTGTVWGYTF
NA,14,TRBV29-1,TRBJ2-2,NA,TGCAGCGTTGTCCAGGGGTGGGAACCCGGGGAGCTGTTTTTT,CSVVQGWEPGELFF
TRBD1,16,TRBV9,TRBJ1-5,NA,TGTGCCAGCAGCGTAGATGGGGGACAGACTAATCAGCCCCAGCATTTT,CASSVDGGQTNQPQHF
TRBD2,16,TRBV5-4,TRBJ2-1,NA,TGTGCCAGCAGCTTCCACAGGTTAGCGGGAGTCGATGAGCAGTTCTTC,CASSFHRLAGVDEQFF
NA,13,TRBV27,TRBJ2-7,NA,TGTGCCAGCAGAAGGGGGGGCTCCTACGAGCAGTACTTC,CASRRGGSYEQYF
NA,11,TRBV5-4,TRBJ2-1,many,TGTGCCAGCGGGGGACCCAATGAGCAGTTCTTC,CASGGPNEQFF
NA,14,TRBV7-9,TRBJ2-1,NA,TGTGCCAGCAGCTTAGCGTGGGACAACGGGGAGCAGTTCTTC,CASSLAWDNGEQFF
NA,18,TRBV4-2,TRBJ2-1,many,TGTGCCAGCAGCCAAGATCTCAGGGGCGGGTACCTCTACAATGAGCAGTTCTTC,CASSQDLRGGYLYNEQFF
NA,22,TRBV29-1,TRBJ2-6,NA,TGCAGCGTGGCGGAGAGGGACACCCTGGGGCTACGCCACGTCTCTGGGGCCAACGTCCTGACTTTC,CSVAERDTLGLRHVSGANVLTF
NA,10,TRBV7-2,TRBJ2-3,NA,TGTGCCAGCAGCTTCCCTACGCAGTATTTT,CASSFPTQYF
NA,17,TRBV12-3/TRBV12-4,TRBJ1-2,few,TGTGCCAGCAGTCTGGGTGGAATCGGACGGTTCGGGGGTGGCTACACCTTC,CASSLGGIGRFGGGYTF
NA,16,TRBV7-2,TRBJ2-7,NA,TGTGCCAGCAGCCCGATGAGGACAGTTAGCTCCTACGAGCAGTACTTC,CASSPMRTVSSYEQYF
TRBD1,16,TRBV18,TRBJ2-7,NA,TGTGCCAGCTCACGGGGGGACAGGCTTTCATCCTACGAGCAGTACTTC,CASSRGDRLSSYEQYF
TRBD2,15,TRBV7-6,TRBJ2-5,NA,TGTGCCAGCAGCCGAAGGGAGGGTAGTCAAGAGACCCAGTACTTC,CASSRREGSQETQYF
NA,12,TRBV30,TRBJ1-2,few,TGTGCCTGGAACAGTGTACTCTATGGCTACACCTTC,CAWNSVLYGYTF
NA,13,TRBV30,TRBJ2-7,few,TGTGCCTACCATCAACTAGACCGTTACGAGCAGTACTTC,CAYHQLDRYEQYF
NA,13,TRBV3-1,TRBJ2-7,many,TGTGCCAGCAGCCAAGATGGGCGCTACGAGCAGTACTTC,CASSQDGRYEQYF
NA,14,TRBV7-9,TRBJ2-2,many,TGTGCCAGCAGGACAGGACTGAACACCGGGGAGCTGTTTTTT,CASRTGLNTGELFF
NA,12,TRBV12-3/TRBV12-4,TRBJ2-1,few,TGTGCCAGCAGACCATCGATAGCGGAGCAGTTCTTC,CASRPSIAEQFF
NA,16,TRBV4-1,TRBJ1-1,NA,TGCGCCAGCAGCCAAGAGAAAAGGGGAAGGAACACTGAAGCTTTCTTT,CASSQEKRGRNTEAFF
NA,13,TRBV10-3,TRBJ1-1,many,TGTGCCATCAGTGAGTCGGTTAACACTGAAGCTTTCTTT,CAISESVNTEAFF
NA,17,TRBV12-3/TRBV12-4,TRBJ2-2,few,TGTGCCAGCAGCTTCATAACGGGACAAATCCCCCCCGGGGAGCTGTTTTTT,CASSFITGQIPPGELFF
NA,13,TRBV30,TRBJ1-3,few,TGTGCCTGGAGTAAGGGACTTGGAAACACCATATATTTT,CAWSKGLGNTIYF
NA,15,TRBV4-3,TRBJ1-4,few,TGCGCCAGCAGCCAAGAGGCAGACTCGGGAGAAAAACTGTTTTTT,CASSQEADSGEKLFF
TRBD2,14,TRBV2,TRBJ2-1,NA,TGTGCCAGCAGTTCCAGACTAGCAGGTAATGAGCAGTTCTTC,CASSSRLAGNEQFF
NA,13,TRBV12-3/TRBV12-4,TRBJ1-1,NA,TGTGCCAGCTTATCCGAAGGAAACACTGAAGCTTTCTTT,CASLSEGNTEAFF
NA,14,TRBV20-1,TRBJ1-1,few,TGCAGTGCTAGCCCCGGCCCCCAGGGCACTGAAGCTTTCTTT,CSASPGPQGTEAFF
TRBD2,15,TRBV20-1,TRBJ2-5,few,TGCAGTGCACCTAACCTCGGGGGGGCCTTCGAGACCCAGTACTTC,CSAPNLGGAFETQYF
NA,12,TRBV5-1,TRBJ2-3,many,TGCGCCAGCAGCTTGGATCAGGCCGCGCAGTATTTT,CASSLDQAAQYF
NA,14,TRBV7-2,TRBJ1-3,few,TGTGCCAGCAGCTTAGGGACCTCTGGAAACACCATATATTTT,CASSLGTSGNTIYF
NA,12,TRBV30,TRBJ2-3,NA,TGTGCCTGGATATCCCTTCCCGATACGCAGTATTTT,CAWISLPDTQYF
TRBD2,14,TRBV10-3,TRBJ2-1,NA,TGTGCCATCAGGCTAGCGGGGGGGGACAATGAGCAGTTCTTC,CAIRLAGGDNEQFF
TRBD1,15,TRBV6-5,TRBJ2-2,NA,TGTGCCAGCAGTTACTCGACAGGGTTAATCGGGGAGCTGTTTTTT,CASSYSTGLIGELFF
TRBD1,13,TRBV2,TRBJ2-7,NA,TGTGCCAGCATCCTGACAGGGCCCTACGAGCAGTACTTC,CASILTGPYEQYF
TRBD1,14,TRBV7-8,TRBJ1-4,NA,TGTGCCAGCAGCTGGGACAGGGCTGGTGAAAAACTGTTTTTT,CASSWDRAGEKLFF
NA,14,TRBV5-6,TRBJ1-1,NA,TGTGCCAGCAGCTTGAAGGCAGGGTTCTCTGAAGCTTTCTTT,CASSLKAGFSEAFF
TRBD2,15,TRBV24-1,TRBJ2-1,few,TGTGCCACCAGTGCACTAGCGGGAGTAAGAAATGAGCAGTTCTTC,CATSALAGVRNEQFF
NA,14,TRBV29-1,TRBJ2-1,few,TGCAGCGTTGATACCACCTGGGGGTCTGGTGAGCAGTTCTTC,CSVDTTWGSGEQFF